This T cell receptor (beta chain) was sequenced in a study of CD8 T cells in ankylosing spondylitis. Findings and caveats of the study: Blood from ankylosing spondylitis patients appeared to carry a characteristic roughly 8-variant TCR beta motif. CD8+ cells made up the disease-linked clones, which were relatively rare in peripheral blood. Previous work reported some of these motif variants in the synovial fluid and blood of reactive arthritis.

Quantitative 5'-RACE with molecular barcodes was used to make the TCR beta libraries. Using its own MiXCR run on the 5' RACE reads, TCRdb lists one record per CDR3 protein. This sample has roughly 250,000 distinct CDR3 sequences; roughly a tenth occur once, and the top ten carry around 2.6%. This CDR3 is built from 16 residues. V dropped 5 bases and J dropped 5 bases, with 23 bases sitting between them. The germline V gene has CDR1 DFQATT and CDR2 SNEGSKA (reference sequence). In its sample, this clonotype was seen a few times. The antigen is undetermined. Sequencing was performed on blood, either unsorted or a sorted T cell fraction (not recorded which). This sequence joins TRBV20-1 and TRBJ2-3; D might be TRBD1 (6 bases). This sequence was found in a male donor with ankylosing spondylitis or in good health (not recorded which). The CDR3 DNA is TGCAGTGCTTCCACAGTGGGGGCGGCCATGAAAGATACGCAGTATTTT. Its protein is CSASTVGAAMKDTQYF.